This T cell receptor beta chain was identified in a study of cytomegalovirus exposure and HLA in healthy donors. Regarding the study as a whole: Rare sequences made up most TCRs, while some public TCRs were found in many donors.

V lost 2 bases to trimming and J lost 0 bases; unmatched junction nucleotides: 9. This CDR3 is 18 amino acids long. The germline V gene encodes CDR1 MDHEN and CDR2 SYDVKM. PCR was performed using 60 Vbeta and 13 Jbeta primers. The protocol was immunoSEQ multiplex PCR, while the TCRdb copy is restricted to in-frame clones and leaves out a portion. The sample has roughly 110,000 clones, just over 70% seen once. Among the donors, all were healthy bone marrow donors. Regarding this clone: Its specificity is unknown.

This TCR was recovered from a boy aged 5-17 years in good health and CMV-seronegative. This sequence joins TRBV28 and TRBJ1-5; 8 bases fit TRBD1. The sample consisted of PBMCs. The CDR3 sequence: CASSLKSGTGHSNQPQHF. The DNA of the CDR3 is TGTGCCAGCAGTTTAAAATCTGGGACAGGTCATAGCAATCAGCCCCAGCATTTT.